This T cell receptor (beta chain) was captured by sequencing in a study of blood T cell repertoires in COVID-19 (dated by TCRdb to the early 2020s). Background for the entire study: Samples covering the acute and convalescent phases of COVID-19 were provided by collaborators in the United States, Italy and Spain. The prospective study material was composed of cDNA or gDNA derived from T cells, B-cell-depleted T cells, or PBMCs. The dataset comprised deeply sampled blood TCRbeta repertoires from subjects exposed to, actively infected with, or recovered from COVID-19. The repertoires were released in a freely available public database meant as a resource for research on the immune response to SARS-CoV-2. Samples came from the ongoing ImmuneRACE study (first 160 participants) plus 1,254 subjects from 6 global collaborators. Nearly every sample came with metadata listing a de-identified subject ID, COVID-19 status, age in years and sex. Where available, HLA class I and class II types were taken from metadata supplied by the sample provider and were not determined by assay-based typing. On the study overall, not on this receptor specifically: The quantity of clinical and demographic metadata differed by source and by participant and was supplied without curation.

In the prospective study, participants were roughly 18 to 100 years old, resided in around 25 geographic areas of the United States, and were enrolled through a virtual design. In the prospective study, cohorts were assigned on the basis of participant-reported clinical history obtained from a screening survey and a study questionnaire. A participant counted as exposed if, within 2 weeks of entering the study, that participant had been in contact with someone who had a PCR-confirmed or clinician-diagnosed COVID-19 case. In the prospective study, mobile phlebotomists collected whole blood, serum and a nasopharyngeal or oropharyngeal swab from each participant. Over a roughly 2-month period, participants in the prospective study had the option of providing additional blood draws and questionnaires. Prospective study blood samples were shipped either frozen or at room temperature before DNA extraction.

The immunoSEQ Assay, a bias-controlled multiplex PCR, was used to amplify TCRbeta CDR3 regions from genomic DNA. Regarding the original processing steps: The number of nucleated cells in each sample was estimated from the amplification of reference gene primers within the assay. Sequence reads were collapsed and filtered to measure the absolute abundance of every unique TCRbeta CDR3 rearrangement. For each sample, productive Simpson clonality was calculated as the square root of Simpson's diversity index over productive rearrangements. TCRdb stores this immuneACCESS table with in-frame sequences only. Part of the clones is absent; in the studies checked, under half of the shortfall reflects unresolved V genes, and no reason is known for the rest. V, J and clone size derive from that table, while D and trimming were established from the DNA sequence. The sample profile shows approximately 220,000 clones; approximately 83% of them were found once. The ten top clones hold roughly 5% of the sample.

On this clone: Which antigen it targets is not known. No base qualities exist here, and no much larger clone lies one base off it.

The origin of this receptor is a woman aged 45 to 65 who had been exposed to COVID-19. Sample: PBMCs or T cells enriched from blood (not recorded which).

Read as DNA, the sequence is TGTGCCAGCAGTCCGGGGATAAGCCAGCCCCAGCATTTT. The translation is CASSPGISQPQHF. Rearrangement joined TRBV27 to TRBJ1-5; no D gene is confidently identified. Taken from the germline V gene (reference sequence), the CDR1 and CDR2 loops are MNHEY and SMNVEV. From the cysteine through the phenylalanine, the CDR3 covers 13 amino acids. The entry retains the CDR3 DNA only, 39 bases that are in frame from base 1. At the junction V is shortened by 5 bases and J by 7 bases, with 12 bases in between.